Listed below are T cell receptor beta chains from one sample, sequenced in a study of cytomegalovirus exposure and HLA in healthy donors. Data came from immunoSEQ multiplex PCR; TCRdb stores just in-frame clones and leaves some out. The table includes around 130,000 clones, around 82% detected once. Sequencing used PBMCs. The receptors originated from a boy younger than 18 in good health and CMV-seronegative. The CDR3 runs from the conserved cysteine through the conserved F or W. Each record gives: V gene, J gene, clone size, D gene, CDR3 protein, CDR3 DNA. The D gene is left open where the match is weak. Rows give clone size only sometimes, using once, few, many, or a class for an expanded clone.

V gene: TRBV9; J gene: TRBJ2-3; clone size: once; D gene: .; CDR3 protein: CASSLYPGAGDTQYF; CDR3 DNA: TGTGCCAGCAGCCTCTACCCAGGGGCAGGGGATACGCAGTATTTT
V gene: TRBV18; J gene: TRBJ2-2; clone size: .; D gene: TRBD2; CDR3 protein: CASSEGLAGTGELFF; CDR3 DNA: TGTGCCAGCTCAGAAGGGCTAGCGGGGACCGGGGAGCTGTTTTTT
V gene: TRBV4-2; J gene: TRBJ2-1; clone size: .; D gene: TRBD2; CDR3 protein: CASSLRSGANSYNEQFF; CDR3 DNA: TGTGCCAGCAGCCTACGAAGCGGGGCGAACTCCTACAATGAGCAGTTCTTC
V gene: TRBV6-1; J gene: TRBJ2-5; clone size: .; D gene: TRBD1; CDR3 protein: CASRTGVEETQYF; CDR3 DNA: TGTGCCAGCAGGACAGGGGTGGAAGAGACCCAGTACTTC
V gene: TRBV6-1; J gene: TRBJ1-5; clone size: few; D gene: .; CDR3 protein: CASSRGQPQHF; CDR3 DNA: TGTGCCAGCAGTAGGGGCCAGCCCCAGCATTTT
V gene: TRBV9; J gene: TRBJ2-5; clone size: .; D gene: .; CDR3 protein: CASSVGAYQETQYF; CDR3 DNA: TGTGCCAGCAGCGTAGGGGCGTACCAAGAGACCCAGTACTTC
V gene: TRBV4-1; J gene: TRBJ2-7; clone size: few; D gene: TRBD2; CDR3 protein: CASSRLAGESYEQYF; CDR3 DNA: TGCGCCAGCAGTCGACTAGCGGGAGAGTCCTACGAGCAGTACTTC
V gene: TRBV7-8; J gene: TRBJ1-6; clone size: .; D gene: .; CDR3 protein: CASSFREVDNSPLHF; CDR3 DNA: TGTGCCAGCAGCTTTCGCGAGGTCGATAATTCACCCCTCCACTTT
V gene: TRBV6-5; J gene: TRBJ2-5; clone size: .; D gene: .; CDR3 protein: CASSRTVQETQYF; CDR3 DNA: TGTGCCAGCAGTAGGACAGTCCAAGAGACCCAGTACTTC
V gene: TRBV5-8; J gene: TRBJ2-2; clone size: .; D gene: .; CDR3 protein: CASSFSTGSGTGELFF; CDR3 DNA: TGTGCCAGCAGCTTCTCTACAGGGTCGGGCACCGGGGAGCTGTTTTTT
V gene: TRBV7-9; J gene: TRBJ2-3; clone size: .; D gene: TRBD2; CDR3 protein: CASSLGGSGTDTQYF; CDR3 DNA: TGTGCCAGCAGCTTAGGCGGGAGTGGGACAGATACGCAGTATTTT
V gene: TRBV30; J gene: TRBJ2-3; clone size: .; D gene: TRBD2; CDR3 protein: CAWSSLTSGVVDTQYF; CDR3 DNA: TGTGCCTGGAGTAGTCTAACTAGCGGAGTTGTGGATACGCAGTATTTT
V gene: TRBV4-1; J gene: TRBJ2-5; clone size: .; D gene: TRBD2; CDR3 protein: CASSQDLAGGPYQETQYF; CDR3 DNA: TGCGCCAGCAGCCAAGATCTCGCGGGGGGCCCGTACCAAGAGACCCAGTACTTC
V gene: TRBV7-9; J gene: TRBJ2-7; clone size: once; D gene: .; CDR3 protein: CSSSPDSYEQYF; CDR3 DNA: TGTTCCAGCAGCCCAGACAGCTACGAGCAGTACTTC
V gene: TRBV7-3; J gene: TRBJ2-1; clone size: .; D gene: .; CDR3 protein: CASSLFRGDEQFF; CDR3 DNA: TGTGCCAGCAGCTTGTTCCGAGGCGATGAGCAGTTCTTC
V gene: TRBV4-2; J gene: TRBJ1-4; clone size: few; D gene: .; CDR3 protein: CASSQDPRENEKLFF; CDR3 DNA: TGTGCCAGCAGCCAAGATCCGAGGGAGAATGAAAAACTGTTTTTT
V gene: TRBV7-2; J gene: TRBJ2-3; clone size: .; D gene: TRBD1; CDR3 protein: CASSLGQEPYTQYF; CDR3 DNA: TGTGCCAGCAGCCTGGGACAGGAGCCCTATACGCAGTATTTT
V gene: TRBV21-1; J gene: TRBJ1-2; clone size: .; D gene: .; CDR3 protein: CASSNEAGRSQGRRVDGYTF; CDR3 DNA: TGTGCCAGCAGCAATGAGGCCGGGAGGTCCCAGGGGCGGCGCGTGGATGGCTACACCTTC
V gene: TRBV14; J gene: TRBJ2-5; clone size: .; D gene: TRBD1; CDR3 protein: CASSQDLWDRGQETQYF; CDR3 DNA: TGTGCCAGCAGCCAAGATTTATGGGACAGGGGGCAGGAGACCCAGTACTTC
V gene: TRBV5-1; J gene: TRBJ2-5; clone size: .; D gene: .; CDR3 protein: CASSLLGVKETQYF; CDR3 DNA: TGCGCCAGCAGCTTGTTAGGAGTAAAAGAGACCCAGTACTTC
V gene: TRBV6-5; J gene: TRBJ1-2; clone size: .; D gene: TRBD1; CDR3 protein: CASSRTGEGGYTF; CDR3 DNA: TGTGCCAGCAGTCGGACAGGGGAGGGAGGCTACACCTTC
V gene: TRBV27; J gene: TRBJ2-1; clone size: .; D gene: .; CDR3 protein: CASSFGNEQFF; CDR3 DNA: TGTGCCAGCAGTTTCGGCAATGAGCAGTTCTTC
V gene: TRBV2; J gene: TRBJ1-3; clone size: .; D gene: .; CDR3 protein: CASGQGPSGNTIYF; CDR3 DNA: TGTGCCAGCGGGCAGGGTCCTTCTGGAAACACCATATATTTT
V gene: TRBV29-1; J gene: TRBJ2-7; clone size: .; D gene: .; CDR3 protein: CSVRTTSEQYF; CDR3 DNA: TGCAGCGTTCGCACGACTAGTGAGCAGTACTTC
V gene: TRBV19; J gene: TRBJ1-1; clone size: .; D gene: .; CDR3 protein: CASSIQGVKDTEAFF; CDR3 DNA: TGTGCCAGTAGTATCCAGGGTGTAAAGGACACTGAAGCTTTCTTT
V gene: TRBV23-1; J gene: TRBJ1-2; clone size: .; D gene: TRBD1; CDR3 protein: CASSGQGINYGYTF; CDR3 DNA: TGCGCCAGCAGTGGACAGGGAATAAACTATGGCTACACCTTC
V gene: TRBV4-2; J gene: TRBJ1-1; clone size: .; D gene: .; CDR3 protein: CASSQGGLVTEAFF; CDR3 DNA: TGTGCCAGCAGCCAAGGAGGGCTTGTCACTGAAGCTTTCTTT
V gene: TRBV9; J gene: TRBJ1-1; clone size: .; D gene: .; CDR3 protein: CASSVRWDGATEAFF; CDR3 DNA: TGTGCCAGCAGCGTAAGGTGGGATGGGGCCACTGAAGCTTTCTTT
V gene: TRBV2; J gene: TRBJ1-2; clone size: .; D gene: .; CDR3 protein: CASSVFAGGENGYTF; CDR3 DNA: TGTGCCAGCAGTGTGTTTGCGGGGGGCGAGAATGGCTACACCTTC
V gene: TRBV28; J gene: TRBJ2-7; clone size: once; D gene: TRBD1; CDR3 protein: CASSGGQANSYEQYF; CDR3 DNA: TGTGCCAGCAGTGGGGGACAGGCCAACTCCTACGAGCAGTACTTC
V gene: TRBV10-1; J gene: TRBJ2-7; clone size: .; D gene: .; CDR3 protein: CASSDPGRYGYEQYF; CDR3 DNA: TGCGCCAGCAGTGACCCGGGGAGATACGGTTACGAGCAGTACTTC
V gene: TRBV15; J gene: TRBJ1-1; clone size: .; D gene: TRBD1; CDR3 protein: CATSTDRATYTEAFF; CDR3 DNA: TGTGCCACCAGCACGGACAGGGCGACGTACACTGAAGCTTTCTTT
V gene: TRBV29-1; J gene: TRBJ2-3; clone size: .; D gene: TRBD2; CDR3 protein: CSQTSGSTDTQYF; CDR3 DNA: TGCAGCCAGACTAGCGGGAGCACAGATACGCAGTATTTT
V gene: TRBV7-9; J gene: TRBJ2-7; clone size: .; D gene: TRBD2; CDR3 protein: CASSFSGGDEQYF; CDR3 DNA: TGTGCCAGCAGCTTTTCGGGAGGGGACGAGCAGTACTTC
V gene: TRBV6-1; J gene: TRBJ1-1; clone size: .; D gene: TRBD1; CDR3 protein: CASSENTGANPEAFF; CDR3 DNA: TGTGCCAGCAGTGAAAATACAGGGGCGAACCCTGAAGCTTTCTTT
V gene: TRBV27; J gene: TRBJ1-5; clone size: .; D gene: .; CDR3 protein: CARTHRSGLKQPQHF; CDR3 DNA: TGTGCCAGGACCCACCGTTCAGGTCTGAAGCAGCCCCAGCATTTT
V gene: TRBV5-4; J gene: TRBJ1-1; clone size: .; D gene: .; CDR3 protein: CASSLVKGRAEAFF; CDR3 DNA: TGTGCCAGCAGCCTGGTCAAGGGGAGGGCTGAAGCTTTCTTT
V gene: TRBV27; J gene: TRBJ2-1; clone size: .; D gene: .; CDR3 protein: CASSKPGGHGNEQFF; CDR3 DNA: TGTGCCAGCAGCAAGCCGGGGGGCCATGGCAATGAGCAGTTCTTC
V gene: TRBV6-5; J gene: TRBJ2-1; clone size: .; D gene: TRBD2; CDR3 protein: CASSYSGGIANEQFF; CDR3 DNA: TGTGCCAGCAGTTACTCGGGGGGGATCGCCAATGAGCAGTTCTTC
V gene: TRBV5-1; J gene: TRBJ2-3; clone size: once; D gene: TRBD2; CDR3 protein: CASSWTSGGSDTQYF; CDR3 DNA: TGCGCCAGCAGCTGGACTAGCGGGGGGAGTGATACGCAGTATTTT
V gene: TRBV7-9; J gene: TRBJ2-5; clone size: .; D gene: TRBD2; CDR3 protein: CSSSSPGTRGGETQYF; CDR3 DNA: TGTTCCAGCAGCTCTCCCGGGACTAGGGGTGGTGAGACCCAGTACTTC
V gene: TRBV9; J gene: TRBJ2-7; clone size: .; D gene: .; CDR3 protein: CASSVAGQLLYEQYF; CDR3 DNA: TGTGCCAGCAGCGTAGCAGGACAGCTTCTCTACGAGCAGTACTTC
V gene: TRBV5-4; J gene: TRBJ1-2; clone size: few; D gene: TRBD1; CDR3 protein: CASSLRTGGIYGYTF; CDR3 DNA: TGTGCCAGCAGCCTACGGACAGGGGGCATCTATGGCTACACCTTC
V gene: TRBV9; J gene: TRBJ1-4; clone size: .; D gene: .; CDR3 protein: CASSGDPREGPPTSTNEKLFF; CDR3 DNA: TGTGCCAGCAGCGGAGACCCCCGGGAGGGACCCCCGACCTCAACTAATGAAAAACTGTTTTTT
V gene: TRBV10-3; J gene: TRBJ2-3; clone size: .; D gene: TRBD2; CDR3 protein: CAISEFIGTSGTDTQYF; CDR3 DNA: TGTGCCATCAGTGAGTTCATCGGGACTAGCGGCACAGATACGCAGTATTTT
V gene: TRBV9; J gene: TRBJ2-5; clone size: .; D gene: .; CDR3 protein: CASSDRDSETQYF; CDR3 DNA: TGTGCCAGCAGCGACCGGGACTCGGAGACCCAGTACTTC
V gene: TRBV4-2; J gene: TRBJ2-3; clone size: .; D gene: TRBD1; CDR3 protein: CASSQEGGAGTDTQYF; CDR3 DNA: TGTGCCAGCAGCCAAGAAGGGGGCGCAGGAACAGATACGCAGTATTTT
V gene: TRBV27; J gene: TRBJ1-2; clone size: .; D gene: .; CDR3 protein: CASSLTTEDIYGYTF; CDR3 DNA: TGTGCCAGCAGTTTAACCACAGAAGACATCTATGGCTACACCTTC
V gene: TRBV19; J gene: TRBJ1-3; clone size: .; D gene: .; CDR3 protein: CASSAAESSGNTIYF; CDR3 DNA: TGTGCCAGTAGCGCGGCGGAGTCCTCTGGAAACACCATATATTTT
V gene: TRBV18; J gene: TRBJ1-3; clone size: .; D gene: TRBD1; CDR3 protein: CASSPRRDRGAGNTIYF; CDR3 DNA: TGTGCCAGCTCACCACGGAGGGACAGGGGGGCTGGAAACACCATATATTTT
V gene: TRBV23-1; J gene: TRBJ2-7; clone size: .; D gene: TRBD1; CDR3 protein: CASTHRGFAVYEQYF; CDR3 DNA: TGCGCCAGCACCCACAGGGGATTTGCCGTCTACGAGCAGTACTTC
V gene: TRBV15; J gene: TRBJ1-1; clone size: .; D gene: TRBD1; CDR3 protein: CATSRGTGRPPEAFF; CDR3 DNA: TGTGCCACCAGCAGAGGGACAGGACGGCCCCCCGAAGCTTTCTTT
V gene: TRBV30; J gene: TRBJ2-1; clone size: .; D gene: TRBD1; CDR3 protein: CAWSAPDRGGVNEQFF; CDR3 DNA: TGTGCCTGGAGTGCTCCGGACAGGGGAGGGGTCAATGAGCAGTTCTTC
V gene: TRBV5-1; J gene: TRBJ1-5; clone size: .; D gene: .; CDR3 protein: CASSLAVDQPQHF; CDR3 DNA: TGCGCCAGCAGCTTGGCCGTCGATCAGCCCCAGCATTTT
V gene: TRBV18; J gene: TRBJ2-5; clone size: .; D gene: .; CDR3 protein: CASSPQFGETQYF; CDR3 DNA: TGTGCCAGCTCACCGCAGTTTGGAGAGACCCAGTACTTC
V gene: TRBV5-4; J gene: TRBJ1-1; clone size: .; D gene: .; CDR3 protein: CASSLSAGPNTEAFF; CDR3 DNA: TGTGCCAGCAGCTTGAGCGCGGGGCCCAACACTGAAGCTTTCTTT
V gene: TRBV18; J gene: TRBJ2-2; clone size: .; D gene: TRBD2; CDR3 protein: CASSLRETGELFF; CDR3 DNA: TGTGCCAGCTCATTGCGGGAGACCGGGGAGCTGTTTTTT
V gene: TRBV7-9; J gene: TRBJ2-3; clone size: .; D gene: TRBD1; CDR3 protein: CASSPLPGQEIADTQYF; CDR3 DNA: TGTGCCAGCAGCCCCCTTCCGGGACAGGAGATAGCAGATACGCAGTATTTT
V gene: TRBV5-1; J gene: TRBJ2-7; clone size: .; D gene: .; CDR3 protein: CASSLDRGYEQYF; CDR3 DNA: TGCGCCAGCAGCTTGGATAGGGGATACGAGCAGTACTTC
V gene: TRBV6-6; J gene: TRBJ2-7; clone size: .; D gene: TRBD2; CDR3 protein: CASAPAGDTYEQYF; CDR3 DNA: TGTGCCAGCGCCCCAGCGGGGGACACCTACGAGCAGTACTTC